This TCR beta chain was captured in a study of OX40 agonist ivuxolimab in advanced cancers. Study-wide results and caveats: With doses of 0.1 to 3.0 mg/kg, CD4+ and CD8+ blood T cells had undergone clonal expansion by week 6.

For this clone: No antigen is known for it.

TCRdb's table, derived via immunoSEQ multiplex PCR, lists solely in-frame clones and lacks some. The table has roughly 77,000 clones, under 85% seen once. The CDR3 is made up of 14 amino acids. V lost 8 bases, J lost 10 bases, and 21 bases lay in between. CDR1 and CDR2 (germline): SNHLY, FYNNEI. The specimen was CD4+ or CD8+ T cells sorted from blood, collected in a trial of the OX40 agonist ivuxolimab. This receptor was taken from an adult with an advanced solid tumor such as melanoma, head and neck, liver or kidney cancer. This chain connects TRBV2 to TRBJ2-1, with D tentatively TRBD1 (5 bases). CDR3 sequence: CASSEVGRRGEQFF. Here the CDR3 DNA reads TGTGCCAGCTCCGAGGTAGGCAGAAGGGGCGAGCAGTTCTTC.